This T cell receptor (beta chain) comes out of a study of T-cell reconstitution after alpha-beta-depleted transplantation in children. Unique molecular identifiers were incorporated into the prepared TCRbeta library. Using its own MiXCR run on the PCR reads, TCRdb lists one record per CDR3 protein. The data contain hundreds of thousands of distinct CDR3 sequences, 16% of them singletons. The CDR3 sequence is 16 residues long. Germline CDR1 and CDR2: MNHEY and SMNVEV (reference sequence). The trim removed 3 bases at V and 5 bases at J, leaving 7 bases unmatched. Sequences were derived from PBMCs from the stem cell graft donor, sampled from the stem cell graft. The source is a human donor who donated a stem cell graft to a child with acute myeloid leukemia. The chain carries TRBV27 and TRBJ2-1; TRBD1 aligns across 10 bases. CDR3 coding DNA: TGTGCCAGCAGTTTCCCAGGGACAGGGGCTGACAATGAGCAGTTCTTC. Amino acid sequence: CASSFPGTGADNEQFF.